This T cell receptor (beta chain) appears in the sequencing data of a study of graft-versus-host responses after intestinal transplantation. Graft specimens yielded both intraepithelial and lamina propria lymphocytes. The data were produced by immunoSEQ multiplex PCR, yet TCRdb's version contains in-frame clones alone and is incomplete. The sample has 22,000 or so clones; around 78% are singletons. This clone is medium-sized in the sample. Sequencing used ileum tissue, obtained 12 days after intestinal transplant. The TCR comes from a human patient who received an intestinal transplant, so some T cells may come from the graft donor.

CDR3 loop: CASRRDRDRNTEAFF. In DNA, the CDR3 is TGTGCCAGTAGGAGGGACAGGGACAGGAACACTGAAGCTTTCTTT. The chain combines TRBV19 with TRBJ1-1, with 9 bases identical to TRBD1. V lost 6 bases and J lost 1; bases outside the gene matches: 6. CDR1 is LNHDA, CDR2 SQIVND, per germline (reference sequence). The CDR3 extends over 15 amino acids.